These 6 T cell receptor beta chains were all obtained from the same sample, sequenced in a study of cytomegalovirus exposure and HLA in healthy donors. Primers: 60 Vbeta forward and 13 Jbeta reverse. Assay used: immunoSEQ multiplex PCR; TCRdb lists only in-frame clones, some missing. Of under 110,000 clones in the sample, about three quarters were seen once. Sequenced material: PBMCs. These receptors were obtained from a boy younger than 18 in good health and CMV-seronegative.

CDR3: CASSLGDRGRNEQFF. CDR3 in DNA: TGTGCCAGCAGCTTAGGAGACAGGGGGCGGAATGAGCAGTTCTTC. V is TRBV7-2 and J is TRBJ2-1; 10 positions match TRBD1. Unmatched junction bases numbered 4, after V lost 1 base and J lost 7 bases. Germline V lookup: CDR1 SGHTA, CDR2 FQGNSA. This CDR3 contains 15 residues.

This rearrangement joins TRBV7-9 to TRBJ1-1; TRBD1 matches 7 bases. Looked up from germline, CDR1 is SEHNR and CDR2 is FQNEAQ (reference sequence). The CDR3 totals 14 residues. V lost 6 bases and J lost 1; bases outside the gene matches: 5. The CDR3 region has the DNA TGTGCCAGCAGGCTGACAGGGAAGAACACTGAAGCTTTCTTT. This sequence encodes CASRLTGKNTEAFF. Based on the CDR3 plus reference TRBV7-9 and TRBJ1-1, the full variable domain is DTGVSQNPRHKITKRGQNVTFRCDPISEHNRLYWYRQTLGQGPEFLTYFQNEAQLEKSRLLSDRFSAERPKGSFSTLEIQRTEQGDSAMYLCASRLTGKNTEAFFGQGTRLTVV.

The chain couples TRBV15 to TRBJ1-3, with a possible D match to TRBD1 (6 bases). The ends were cut back, 0 bases at V and 9 bases at J, with 12 bases in the middle. The CDR3 totals 14 residues. The germline V gene has CDR1 LNHNV and CDR2 YYDKDF (reference sequence). CDR3 in DNA: TGTGCCACCAGCAGAGAGACAGGCCGCGGCACCATATATTTT. Protein product: CATSRETGRGTIYF.

The rearrangement joins TRBV11-1 to TRBJ1-4, with D maybe TRBD1 (5 bases). This CDR3 has 14 amino acids. Trimming shortened V by 5 bases and J by 7 bases, and 14 bases separated the two germline ends. Per the germline V gene, CDR1 is SGHAT and CDR2 is FQDESV (reference sequence). CDR3 DNA sequence: TGTGCCAGCAGCGACCGCAGGGTGGGTGAAAAACTGTTTTTT. Its translation is CASSDRRVGEKLFF.

V usage is TRBV6-4 and J usage is TRBJ2-6; D remains ambiguous. Germline values: CDR1 MRHNA, CDR2 SNTAGT. The CDR3 is 14 residues long. Between the trimmed V and J ends, which lost 5 bases and 0 bases, there was a span of 5 bases. CDR3 region: CASSQISGANVLTF. CDR3 nucleotide sequence: TGTGCCAGCAGTCAGATCTCTGGGGCCAACGTCCTGACTTTC.

The chain employs TRBV5-1 and TRBJ1-2, with 9 bases lining up with TRBD1. The CDR3 contains 14 residues. Trimming took 6 bases from V and 2 from J; bases not matched to a gene: 5. Germline V gives CDR1 SGHRS, CDR2 YFSETQ. The DNA of the CDR3 is TGCGCCAGCACTGCGGACAGGGGAAACTATGGCTACACCTTC. Residues: CASTADRGNYGYTF.